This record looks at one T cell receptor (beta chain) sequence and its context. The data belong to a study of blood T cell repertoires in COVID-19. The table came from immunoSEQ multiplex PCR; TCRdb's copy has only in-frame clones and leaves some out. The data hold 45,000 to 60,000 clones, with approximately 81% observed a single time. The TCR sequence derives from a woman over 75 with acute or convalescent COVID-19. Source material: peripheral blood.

The CDR3 is CASSFLSFADTQYF. The DNA of the CDR3 is TGTGCCAGCAGCTTTCTCTCCTTCGCAGATACGCAGTATTTT. The J gene is TRBJ2-3, the V gene TRBV11-2; D not resolved. Germline V CDR1 and CDR2: SGHAT, FQNNGV. V dropped 3 bases and J dropped 4 bases, with 11 bases sitting between them. The CDR3 contains 14 residues.